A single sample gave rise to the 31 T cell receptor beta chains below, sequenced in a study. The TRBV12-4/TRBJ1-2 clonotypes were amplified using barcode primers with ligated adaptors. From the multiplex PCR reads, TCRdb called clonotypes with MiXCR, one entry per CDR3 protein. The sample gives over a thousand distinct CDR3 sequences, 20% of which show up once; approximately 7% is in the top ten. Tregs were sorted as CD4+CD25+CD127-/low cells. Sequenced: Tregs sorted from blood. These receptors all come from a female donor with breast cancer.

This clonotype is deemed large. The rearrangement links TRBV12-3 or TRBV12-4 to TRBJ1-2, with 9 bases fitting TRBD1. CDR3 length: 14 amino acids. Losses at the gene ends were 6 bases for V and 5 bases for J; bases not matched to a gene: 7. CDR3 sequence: CASSLVDRGYGYTF. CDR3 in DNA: TGTGCCAGCAGCCTCGTGGACAGGGGATATGGCTACACCTTC.

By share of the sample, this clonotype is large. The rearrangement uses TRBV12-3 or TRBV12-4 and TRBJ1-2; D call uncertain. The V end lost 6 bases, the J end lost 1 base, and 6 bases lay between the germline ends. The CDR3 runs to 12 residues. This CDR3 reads CASSRLNYGYTF. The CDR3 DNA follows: TGTGCCAGCAGCCGACTTAACTATGGCTACACCTTC.

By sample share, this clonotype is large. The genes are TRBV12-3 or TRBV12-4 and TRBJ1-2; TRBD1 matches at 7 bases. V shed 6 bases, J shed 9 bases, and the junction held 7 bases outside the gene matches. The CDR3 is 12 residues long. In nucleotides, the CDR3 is TGTGCCAGCAGCAGGGACAGCGGGAGCTACACCTTC. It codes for CASSRDSGSYTF.

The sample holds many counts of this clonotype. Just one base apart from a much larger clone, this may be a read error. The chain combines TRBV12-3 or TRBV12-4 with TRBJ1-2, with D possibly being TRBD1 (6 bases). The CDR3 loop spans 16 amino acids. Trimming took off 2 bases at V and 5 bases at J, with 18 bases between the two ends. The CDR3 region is CASSLTRRGSGYGYTF. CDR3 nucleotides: TGTGCCAGCAGTTTAACCCGCAGGGGAAGTGGTTATGGCTACACCTTC.

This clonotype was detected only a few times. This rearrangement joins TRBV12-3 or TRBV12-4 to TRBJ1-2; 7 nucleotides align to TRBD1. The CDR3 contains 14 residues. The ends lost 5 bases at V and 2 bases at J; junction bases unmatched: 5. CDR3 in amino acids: CASSGQAQNYGYTF. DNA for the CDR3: TGTGCCAGCAGTGGACAGGCCCAGAACTATGGCTACACCTTC.

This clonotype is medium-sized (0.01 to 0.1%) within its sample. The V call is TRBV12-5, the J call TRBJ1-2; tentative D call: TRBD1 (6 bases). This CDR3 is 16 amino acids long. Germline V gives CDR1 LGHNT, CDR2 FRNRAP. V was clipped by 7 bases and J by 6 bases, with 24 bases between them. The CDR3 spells CASASQVQGGGHGYTF. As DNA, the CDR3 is TGTGCTAGTGCCTCACAAGTACAGGGCGGAGGCCATGGCTACACCTTC.

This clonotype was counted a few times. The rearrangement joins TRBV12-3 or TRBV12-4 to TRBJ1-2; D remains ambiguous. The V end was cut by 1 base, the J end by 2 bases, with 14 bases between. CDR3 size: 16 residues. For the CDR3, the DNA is TGTGCCAGCAGTTTAGGCGGGCGACAACCCAACTATGGCTACACCTTC. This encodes CASSLGGRQPNYGYTF.

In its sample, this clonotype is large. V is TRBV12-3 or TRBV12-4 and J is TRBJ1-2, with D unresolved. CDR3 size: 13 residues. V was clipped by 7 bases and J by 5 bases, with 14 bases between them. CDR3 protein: CASTLGQTYGYTF. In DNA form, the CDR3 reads TGTGCCAGCACCTTGGGTCAGACTTATGGCTACACCTTC.

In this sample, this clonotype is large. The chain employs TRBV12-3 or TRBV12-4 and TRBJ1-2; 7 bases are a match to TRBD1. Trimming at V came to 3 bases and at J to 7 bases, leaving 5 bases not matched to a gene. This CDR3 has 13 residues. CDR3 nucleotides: TGTGCCAGCAGTTTCGGGACAGCAGTTGGCTACACCTTC. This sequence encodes CASSFGTAVGYTF.

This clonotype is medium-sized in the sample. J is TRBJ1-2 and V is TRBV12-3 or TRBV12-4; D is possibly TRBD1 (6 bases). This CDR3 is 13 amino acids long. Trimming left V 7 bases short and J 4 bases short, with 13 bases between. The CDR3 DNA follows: TGTGCCAGCACTGAAGGACAGTCCTATGGCTACACCTTC. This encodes CASTEGQSYGYTF.

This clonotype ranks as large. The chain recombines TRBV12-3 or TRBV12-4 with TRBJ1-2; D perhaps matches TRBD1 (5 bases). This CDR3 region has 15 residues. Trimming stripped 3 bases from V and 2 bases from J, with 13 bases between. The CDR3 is CASSFGPRGNYGYTF. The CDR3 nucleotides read TGTGCCAGCAGTTTCGGTCCACGGGGCAACTATGGCTACACCTTC.

The CDR3 DNA reads TGTGCCAGCAGATTGGACAGGGTTAACTATGGCTACACCTTC. Translating it yields CASRLDRVNYGYTF. The V call is TRBV12-3 or TRBV12-4, the J call TRBJ1-2; TRBD1 matches at 8 bases. The CDR3 contains 14 residues. The V gene end was trimmed by 6 bases and the J gene end by 1 base; junction bases not matched to a gene: 4.

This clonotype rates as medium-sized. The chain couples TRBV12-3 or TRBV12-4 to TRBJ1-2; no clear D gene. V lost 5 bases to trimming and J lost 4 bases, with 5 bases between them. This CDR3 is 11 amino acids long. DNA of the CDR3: TGTGCCAGCAGTCCAGGCTATGGCTACACCTTC. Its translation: CASSPGYGYTF.

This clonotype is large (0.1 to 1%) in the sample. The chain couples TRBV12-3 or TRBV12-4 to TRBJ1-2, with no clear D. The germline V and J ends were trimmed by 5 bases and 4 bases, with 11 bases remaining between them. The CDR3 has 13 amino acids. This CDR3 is CASSPAAVYGYTF. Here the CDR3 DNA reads TGTGCCAGCAGTCCGGCAGCGGTCTATGGCTACACCTTC.

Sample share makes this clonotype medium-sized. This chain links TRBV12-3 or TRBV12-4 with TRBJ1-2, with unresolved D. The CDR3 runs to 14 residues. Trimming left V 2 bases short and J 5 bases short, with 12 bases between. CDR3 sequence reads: CASSLSETFYGYTF. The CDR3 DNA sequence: TGTGCCAGCAGTTTAAGTGAGACCTTTTATGGCTACACCTTC.

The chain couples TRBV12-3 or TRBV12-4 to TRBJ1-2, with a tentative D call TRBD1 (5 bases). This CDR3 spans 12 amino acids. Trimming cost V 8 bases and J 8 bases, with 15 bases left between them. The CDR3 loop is CASDGQGEGYTF. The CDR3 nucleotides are TGTGCCAGCGATGGACAAGGGGAAGGCTACACCTTC.

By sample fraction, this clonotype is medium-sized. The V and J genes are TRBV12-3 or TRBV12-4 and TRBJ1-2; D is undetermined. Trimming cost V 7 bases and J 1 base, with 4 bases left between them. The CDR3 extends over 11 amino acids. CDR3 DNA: TGTGCCAGCACCTTTAACTATGGCTACACCTTC. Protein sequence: CASTFNYGYTF.

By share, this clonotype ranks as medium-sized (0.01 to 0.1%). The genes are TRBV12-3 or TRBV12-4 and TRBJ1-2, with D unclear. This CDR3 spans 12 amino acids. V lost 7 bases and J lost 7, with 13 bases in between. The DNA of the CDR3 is TGTGCCAGCATCTCCTCAGGTAGTGGCTACACCTTC. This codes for CASISSGSGYTF.

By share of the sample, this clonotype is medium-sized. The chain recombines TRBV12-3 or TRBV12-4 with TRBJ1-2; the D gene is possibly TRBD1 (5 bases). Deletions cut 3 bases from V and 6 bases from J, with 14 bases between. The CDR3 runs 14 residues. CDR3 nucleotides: TGTGCCAGCAGTTTCCCAAGGGGTCCGGATGGCTACACCTTC. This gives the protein CASSFPRGPDGYTF.

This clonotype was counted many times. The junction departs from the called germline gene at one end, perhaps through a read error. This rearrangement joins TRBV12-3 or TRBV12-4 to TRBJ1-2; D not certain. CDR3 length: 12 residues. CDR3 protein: CVSSPNIYGYTF. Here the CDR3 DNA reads TGTGTCAGCAGTCCCAACATCTATGGCTACACCTTC.

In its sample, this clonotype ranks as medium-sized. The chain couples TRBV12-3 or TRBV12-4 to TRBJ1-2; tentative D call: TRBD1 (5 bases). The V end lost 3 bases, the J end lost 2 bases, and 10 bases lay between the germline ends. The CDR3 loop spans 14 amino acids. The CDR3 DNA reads TGTGCCAGCAGTTTGCTAGGGACCAACTATGGCTACACCTTC. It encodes CASSLLGTNYGYTF.

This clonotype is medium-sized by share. As DNA, the CDR3 is TGTGCCAGCAGCCCGGCGGGATTGGAGGATGGCTACACCTTC. This translates into CASSPAGLEDGYTF. This chain connects TRBV12-3 or TRBV12-4 to TRBJ1-2; D gene uncertain. The CDR3 consists of 14 residues. Trimming pared 6 bases from V and 6 bases from J, leaving 17 bases between.

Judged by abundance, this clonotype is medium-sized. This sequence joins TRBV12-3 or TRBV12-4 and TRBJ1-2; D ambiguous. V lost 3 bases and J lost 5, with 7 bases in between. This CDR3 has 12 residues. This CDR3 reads CASSFSGYGYTF. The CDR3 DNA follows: TGTGCCAGCAGTTTCTCAGGATATGGCTACACCTTC.

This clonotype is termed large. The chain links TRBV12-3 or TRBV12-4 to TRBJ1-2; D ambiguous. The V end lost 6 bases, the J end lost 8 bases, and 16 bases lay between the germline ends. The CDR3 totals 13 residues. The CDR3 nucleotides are TGTGCCAGCAGCTCGGACTACAATAGGGGCTACACCTTC. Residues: CASSSDYNRGYTF.

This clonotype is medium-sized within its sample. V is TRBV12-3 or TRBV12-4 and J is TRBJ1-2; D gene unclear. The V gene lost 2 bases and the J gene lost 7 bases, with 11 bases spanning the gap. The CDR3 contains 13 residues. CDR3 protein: CASSLSRIGGYTF. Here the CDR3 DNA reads TGTGCCAGCAGTTTAAGTAGAATTGGTGGCTACACCTTC.

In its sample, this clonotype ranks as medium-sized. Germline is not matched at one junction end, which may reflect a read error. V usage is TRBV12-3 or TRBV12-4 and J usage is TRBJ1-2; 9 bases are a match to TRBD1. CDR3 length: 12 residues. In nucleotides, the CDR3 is TGTGCCAGCAGTTTAGGGGACAGGGAGGTCTCCTTC. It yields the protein CASSLGDREVSF.

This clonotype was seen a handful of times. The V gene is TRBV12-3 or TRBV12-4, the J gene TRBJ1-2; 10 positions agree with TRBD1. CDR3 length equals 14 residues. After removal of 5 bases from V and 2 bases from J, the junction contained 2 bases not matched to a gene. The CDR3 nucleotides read TGTGCCAGCAGTCCGGGACAGGGGAACTATGGCTACACCTTC. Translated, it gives CASSPGQGNYGYTF.

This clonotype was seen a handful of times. CDR3 sequence reads: CASRDRGGYTF. The CDR3 nucleotides are TGTGCCAGCAGGGACAGGGGAGGCTACACCTTC. J is TRBJ1-2 and V is TRBV12-3 or TRBV12-4; 9 bases align to TRBD1. The CDR3 contains 11 residues. V lost 6 bases, J lost 8 bases, and 1 base stayed unmatched.

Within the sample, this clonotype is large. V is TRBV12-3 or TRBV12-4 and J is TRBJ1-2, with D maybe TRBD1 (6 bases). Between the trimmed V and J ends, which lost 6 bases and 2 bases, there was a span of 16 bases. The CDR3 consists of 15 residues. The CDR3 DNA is TGTGCCAGCAGCCTAGGAGGGACACCCAACTATGGCTACACCTTC. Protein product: CASSLGGTPNYGYTF.

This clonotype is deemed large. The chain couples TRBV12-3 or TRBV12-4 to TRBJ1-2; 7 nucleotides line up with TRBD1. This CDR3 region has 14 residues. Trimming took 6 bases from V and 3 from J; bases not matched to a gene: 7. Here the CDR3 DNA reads TGTGCCAGCAGAGAGGGACAGAACCACTATGGCTACACCTTC. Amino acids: CASREGQNHYGYTF.

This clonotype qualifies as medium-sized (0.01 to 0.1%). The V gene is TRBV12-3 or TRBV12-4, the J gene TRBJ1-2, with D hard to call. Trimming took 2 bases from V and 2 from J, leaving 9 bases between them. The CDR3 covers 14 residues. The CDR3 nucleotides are TGTGCCAGCAGTTTACTGGGCCGAAACTATGGCTACACCTTC. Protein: CASSLLGRNYGYTF.